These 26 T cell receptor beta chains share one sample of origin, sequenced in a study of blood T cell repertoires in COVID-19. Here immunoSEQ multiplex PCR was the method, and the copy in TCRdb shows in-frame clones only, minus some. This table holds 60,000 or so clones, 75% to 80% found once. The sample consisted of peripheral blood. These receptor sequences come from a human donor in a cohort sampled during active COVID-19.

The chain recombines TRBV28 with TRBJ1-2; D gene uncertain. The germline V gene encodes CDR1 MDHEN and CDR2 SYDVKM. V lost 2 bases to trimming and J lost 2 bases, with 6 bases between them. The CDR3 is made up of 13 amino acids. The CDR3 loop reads CASSLGRNYGYTF. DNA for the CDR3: TGTGCCAGCAGTTTAGGCAGAAACTATGGCTACACCTTC.

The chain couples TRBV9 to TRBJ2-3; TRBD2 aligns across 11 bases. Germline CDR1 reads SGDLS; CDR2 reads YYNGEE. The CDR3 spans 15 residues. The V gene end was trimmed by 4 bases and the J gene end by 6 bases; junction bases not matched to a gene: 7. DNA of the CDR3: TGTGCCAGCAGCACTGATAGCGGGGGGGCGGATACGCAGTATTTT. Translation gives CASSTDSGGADTQYF.

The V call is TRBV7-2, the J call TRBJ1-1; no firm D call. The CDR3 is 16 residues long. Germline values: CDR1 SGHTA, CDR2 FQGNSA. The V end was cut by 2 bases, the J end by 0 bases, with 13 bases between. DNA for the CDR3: TGTGCCAGCAGCTTACATGGGCCGTCCATGAACACTGAAGCTTTCTTT. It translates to CASSLHGPSMNTEAFF.

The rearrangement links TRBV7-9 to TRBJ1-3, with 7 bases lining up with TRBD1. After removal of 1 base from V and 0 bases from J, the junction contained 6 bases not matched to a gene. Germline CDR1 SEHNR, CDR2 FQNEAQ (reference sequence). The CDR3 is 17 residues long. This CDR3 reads CASSLGPGGRSGNTIYF. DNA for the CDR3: TGTGCCAGCAGCTTAGGGCCAGGGGGTCGCTCTGGAAACACCATATATTTT.

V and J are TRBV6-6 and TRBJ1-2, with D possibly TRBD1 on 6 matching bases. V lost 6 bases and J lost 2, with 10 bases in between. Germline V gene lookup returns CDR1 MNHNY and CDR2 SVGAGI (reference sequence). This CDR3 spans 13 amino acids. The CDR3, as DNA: TGTGCCAGCAGCACCGGGACAAACTATGGCTACACCTTC. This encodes CASSTGTNYGYTF.

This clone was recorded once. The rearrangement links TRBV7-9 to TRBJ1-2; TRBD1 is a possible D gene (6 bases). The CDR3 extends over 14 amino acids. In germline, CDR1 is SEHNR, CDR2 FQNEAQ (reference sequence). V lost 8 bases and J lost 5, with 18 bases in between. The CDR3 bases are TGTGCCAGCCTGACCGGGGGGCAGGGTTATGGCTACACCTTC. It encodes CASLTGGQGYGYTF. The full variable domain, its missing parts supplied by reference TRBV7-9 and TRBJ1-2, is DTGVSQNPRHKITKRGQNVTFRCDPISEHNRLYWYRQTLGQGPEFLTYFQNEAQLEKSRLLSDRFSAERPKGSFSTLEIQRTEQGDSAMYLCASLTGGQGYGYTFGSGTRLTVV.

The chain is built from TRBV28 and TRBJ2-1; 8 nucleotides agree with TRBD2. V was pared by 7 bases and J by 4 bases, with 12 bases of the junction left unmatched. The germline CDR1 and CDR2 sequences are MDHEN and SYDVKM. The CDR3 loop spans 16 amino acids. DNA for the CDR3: TGTGCCAGCAACCCGGGCGCTAGCGGGTCATACAATGAGCAGTTCTTC. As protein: CASNPGASGSYNEQFF. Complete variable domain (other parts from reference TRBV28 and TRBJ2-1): DVKVTQSSRYLVKRTGEKVFLECVQDMDHENMFWYRQDPGLGLRLIYFSYDVKMKEKGDIPEGYSVSREKKERFSLILESASTNQTSMYLCASNPGASGSYNEQFFGPGTRLTVL.

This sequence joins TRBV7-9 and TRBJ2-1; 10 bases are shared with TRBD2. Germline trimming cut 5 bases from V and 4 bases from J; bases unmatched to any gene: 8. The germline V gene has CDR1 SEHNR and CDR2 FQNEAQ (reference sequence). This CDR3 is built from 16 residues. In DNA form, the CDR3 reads TGTGCCAGCAGCGAGATGGGACTAGCGATATACAATGAGCAGTTCTTC. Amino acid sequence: CASSEMGLAIYNEQFF.

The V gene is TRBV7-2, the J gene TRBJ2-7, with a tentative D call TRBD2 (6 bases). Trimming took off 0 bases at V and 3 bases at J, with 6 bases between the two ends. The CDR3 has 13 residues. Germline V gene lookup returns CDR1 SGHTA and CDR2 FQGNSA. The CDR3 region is CASSLARDYEQYF. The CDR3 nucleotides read TGTGCCAGCAGCTTAGCGCGGGACTACGAGCAGTACTTC.

This chain's CDR3 is CASSNPGQGKGYTF. In DNA form, the CDR3 reads TGTGCCAGTAGTAACCCCGGACAGGGAAAAGGCTACACCTTC. The J gene is TRBJ1-2, the V gene TRBV19; 8 bases line up with TRBD1. CDR3 length: 14 amino acids. Germline V gene lookup returns CDR1 LNHDA and CDR2 SQIVND (reference sequence). V was clipped by 4 bases and J by 8 bases; unmatched bases: 9.

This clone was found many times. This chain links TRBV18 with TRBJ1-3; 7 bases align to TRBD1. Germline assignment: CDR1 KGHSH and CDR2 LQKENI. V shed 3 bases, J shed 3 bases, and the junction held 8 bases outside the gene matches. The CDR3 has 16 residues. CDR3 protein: CASSPRVGGSGNTIYF. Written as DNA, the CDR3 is TGTGCCAGCTCACCCCGCGTAGGGGGCAGTGGAAACACCATATATTTT.

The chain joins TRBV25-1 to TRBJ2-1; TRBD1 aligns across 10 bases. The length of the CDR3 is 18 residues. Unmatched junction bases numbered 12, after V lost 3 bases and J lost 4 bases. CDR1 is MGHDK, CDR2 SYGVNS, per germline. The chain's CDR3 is CASSDFSARDRGYNEQFF. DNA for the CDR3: TGTGCCAGCAGTGATTTCTCAGCCCGGGACAGGGGTTACAATGAGCAGTTCTTC.

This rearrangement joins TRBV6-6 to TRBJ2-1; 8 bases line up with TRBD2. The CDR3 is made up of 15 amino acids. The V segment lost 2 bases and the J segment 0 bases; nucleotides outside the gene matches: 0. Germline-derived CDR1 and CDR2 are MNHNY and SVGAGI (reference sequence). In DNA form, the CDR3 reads TGTGCCAGCAGTTACAGCGGGAGCTCCTACAATGAGCAGTTCTTC. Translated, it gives CASSYSGSSYNEQFF.

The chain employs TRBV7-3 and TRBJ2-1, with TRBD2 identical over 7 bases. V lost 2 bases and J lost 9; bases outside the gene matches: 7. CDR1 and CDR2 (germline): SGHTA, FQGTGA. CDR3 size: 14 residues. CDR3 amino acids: CASSLHDGGGEQFF. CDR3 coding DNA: TGTGCCAGCAGCTTACACGACGGCGGGGGTGAGCAGTTCTTC.

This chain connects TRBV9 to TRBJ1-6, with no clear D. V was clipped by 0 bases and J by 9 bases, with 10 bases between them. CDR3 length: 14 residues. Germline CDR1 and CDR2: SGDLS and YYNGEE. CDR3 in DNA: TGTGCCAGCAGCGTAGCAACAGAGAGTTCACCCCTCCACTTT. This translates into CASSVATESSPLHF.

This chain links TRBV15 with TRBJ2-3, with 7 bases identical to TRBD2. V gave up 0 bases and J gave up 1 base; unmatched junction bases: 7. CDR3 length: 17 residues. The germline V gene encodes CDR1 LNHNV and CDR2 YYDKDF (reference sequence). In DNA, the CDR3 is TGTGCCACCAGCAGAGATGGTACTAGCGTCCGCACAGATACGCAGTATTTT. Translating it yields CATSRDGTSVRTDTQYF.

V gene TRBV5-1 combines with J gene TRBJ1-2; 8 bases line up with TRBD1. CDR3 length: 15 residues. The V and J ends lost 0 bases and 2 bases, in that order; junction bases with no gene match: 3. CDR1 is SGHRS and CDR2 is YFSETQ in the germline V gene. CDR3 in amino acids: CASSLAAGGNYGYTF. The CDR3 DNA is TGCGCCAGCAGCTTGGCCGCAGGGGGCAACTATGGCTACACCTTC.

The CDR3 here is CASSDLTRRTQYF. CDR3 in DNA: TGTGCCAGCAGTGACTTGACTAGACGTACGCAGTATTTT. The genes are TRBV6-4 and TRBJ2-3; a possible D gene is TRBD2 (6 bases). V was pared by 1 base and J by 8 bases, with 10 bases between. There are 13 residues in the CDR3. Germline CDR1 and CDR2: MRHNA and SNTAGT.

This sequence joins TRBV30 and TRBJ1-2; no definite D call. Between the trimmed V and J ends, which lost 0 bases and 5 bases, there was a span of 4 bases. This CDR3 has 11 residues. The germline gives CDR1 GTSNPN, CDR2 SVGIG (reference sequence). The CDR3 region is CAWSVEYGYTF. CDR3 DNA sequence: TGTGCCTGGAGTGTTGAGTATGGCTACACCTTC.

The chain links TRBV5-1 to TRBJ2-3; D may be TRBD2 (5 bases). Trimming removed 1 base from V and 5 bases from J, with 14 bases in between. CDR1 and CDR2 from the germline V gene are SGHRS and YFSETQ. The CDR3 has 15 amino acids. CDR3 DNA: TGCGCCAGCAGCTTGAGTAGGGCCGGAGGAGATACGCAGTATTTT. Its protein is CASSLSRAGGDTQYF. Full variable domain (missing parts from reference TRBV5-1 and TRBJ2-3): KAGVTQTPRYLIKTRGQQVTLSCSPISGHRSVSWYQQTPGQGLQFLFEYFSETQRNKGNFPGRFSGRQFSNSRSEMNVSTLELGDSALYLCASSLSRAGGDTQYFGPGTRLTVL.

This CDR3 is CASSVDLQYPQETQYF. The CDR3 coding sequence is TGTGCCAGCAGCGTCGACTTACAATACCCCCAAGAGACCCAGTACTTC. The chain links TRBV7-9 to TRBJ2-5; D remains unclear. V was trimmed by 5 bases and J by 1 base, leaving 17 bases between them. This CDR3 contains 16 residues. Germline lookup yields CDR1 SEHNR and CDR2 FQNEAQ (reference sequence).

The CDR3 protein is CASSPLRNTEAFF. The CDR3, as DNA: TGTGCCAGCTCACCTTTGAGGAACACTGAAGCTTTCTTT. This chain joins TRBV18 and TRBJ1-1, with D hard to call. Germline CDR1 is KGHSH and CDR2 is LQKENI. The CDR3 is 13 residues long. V gave up 3 bases and J gave up 1 base, with 6 bases separating them. Variable domain in full (rest from reference TRBV18 and TRBJ1-1): NAGVMQNPRHLVRRRGQEARLRCSPMKGHSHVYWYRQLPEEGLKFMVYLQKENIIDESGMPKERFSAEFPKEGPSILRIQQVVRGDSAAYFCASSPLRNTEAFFGQGTRLTVV.

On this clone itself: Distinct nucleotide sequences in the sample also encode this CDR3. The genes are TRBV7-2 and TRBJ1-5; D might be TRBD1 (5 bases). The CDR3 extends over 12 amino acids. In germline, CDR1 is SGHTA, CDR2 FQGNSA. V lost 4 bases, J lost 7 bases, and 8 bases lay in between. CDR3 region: CASSWGGQPQHF. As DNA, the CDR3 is TGTGCCAGCAGCTGGGGCGGACAGCCCCAGCATTTT.

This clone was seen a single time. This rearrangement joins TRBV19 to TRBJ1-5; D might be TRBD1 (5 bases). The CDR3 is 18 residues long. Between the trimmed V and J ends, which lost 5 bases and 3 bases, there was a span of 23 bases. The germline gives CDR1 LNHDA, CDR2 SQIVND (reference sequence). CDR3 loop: CASSRLVSGGYINQPQHF. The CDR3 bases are TGTGCCAGTAGTCGGTTGGTGTCGGGGGGTTATATCAATCAGCCCCAGCATTTT.

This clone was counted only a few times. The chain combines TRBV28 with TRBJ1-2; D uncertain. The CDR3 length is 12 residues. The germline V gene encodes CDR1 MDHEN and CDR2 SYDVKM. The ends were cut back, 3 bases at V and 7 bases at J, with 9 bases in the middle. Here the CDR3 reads CASSFRLSGYTF. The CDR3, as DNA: TGTGCCAGCAGTTTTCGCCTGAGTGGCTACACCTTC.

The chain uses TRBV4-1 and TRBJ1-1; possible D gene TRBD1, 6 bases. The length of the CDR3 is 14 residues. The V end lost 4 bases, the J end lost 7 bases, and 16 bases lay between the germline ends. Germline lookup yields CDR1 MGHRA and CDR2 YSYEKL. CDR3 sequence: CASSRSSTGIEAFF. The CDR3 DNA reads TGCGCCAGCAGCCGATCCAGTACAGGGATTGAAGCTTTCTTT.